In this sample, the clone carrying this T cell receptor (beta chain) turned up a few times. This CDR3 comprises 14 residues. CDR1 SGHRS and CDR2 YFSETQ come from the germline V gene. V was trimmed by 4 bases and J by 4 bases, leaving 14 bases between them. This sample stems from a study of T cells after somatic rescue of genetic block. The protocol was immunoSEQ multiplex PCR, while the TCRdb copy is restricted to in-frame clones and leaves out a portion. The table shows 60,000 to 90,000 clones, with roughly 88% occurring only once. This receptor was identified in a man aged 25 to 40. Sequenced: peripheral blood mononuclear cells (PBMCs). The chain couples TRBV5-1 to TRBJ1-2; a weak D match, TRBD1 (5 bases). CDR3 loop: CASSPGQGSYGYTF. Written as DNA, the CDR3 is TGCGCCAGCAGCCCAGGTCAGGGTAGCTATGGCTACACCTTC. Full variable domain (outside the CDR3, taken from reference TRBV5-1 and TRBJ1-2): KAGVTQTPRYLIKTRGQQVTLSCSPISGHRSVSWYQQTPGQGLQFLFEYFSETQRNKGNFPGRFSGRQFSNSRSEMNVSTLELGDSALYLCASSPGQGSYGYTFGSGTRLTVV.